The rows below give T cell receptor beta chains drawn from one sample of a study of control samples from healthy donors and cancer patients. Here immunoSEQ multiplex PCR was the method, and the copy in TCRdb shows in-frame clones only, minus some. The sample contains 90,000 to 100,000 clones, 90% of which appear only once. What was sequenced was blood. These receptor sequences come from a woman in her late teens or twenties in good health. Each CDR3 is given with its conserved first and last residue. The order of the fields is D gene, J gene, V gene, CDR3 DNA, CDR3 protein. A D gene is named only where the DNA matches it firmly.

d_gene: -; j_gene: TRBJ2-1; v_gene: TRBV7-8; CDR3nt: TGTGCCAGCAGCTTAGCACCCGGGACTCACAAGCAGTTCTTC; CDR3aa: CASSLAPGTHKQFF
d_gene: -; j_gene: TRBJ2-3; v_gene: TRBV19; CDR3nt: TGTGCCAGTAGTATAAAGAGAGATACGCAGTATTTT; CDR3aa: CASSIKRDTQYF
d_gene: -; j_gene: TRBJ1-1; v_gene: TRBV4-1; CDR3nt: TGCGCCAGCAGCCAACCCGGGCAGAACACTGAAGCTTTCTTT; CDR3aa: CASSQPGQNTEAFF
d_gene: TRBD2; j_gene: TRBJ2-7; v_gene: TRBV27; CDR3nt: TGTGCCAGCAGCCTCAGCGGGGGCAGGTCCTACGAGCAGTACTTC; CDR3aa: CASSLSGGRSYEQYF
d_gene: -; j_gene: TRBJ1-5; v_gene: TRBV19; CDR3nt: TGTGCCAGTAGTATAGGACAAGGCGGTCAGCCCCAGCATTTT; CDR3aa: CASSIGQGGQPQHF
d_gene: TRBD1; j_gene: TRBJ1-1; v_gene: TRBV7-9; CDR3nt: TGTGCCAGCAGCGTCGGGACAGGGCATGCGGAAGCTTTCTTT; CDR3aa: CASSVGTGHAEAFF
d_gene: -; j_gene: TRBJ2-5; v_gene: TRBV7-2; CDR3nt: TGTGCCAGCAGCTTATTTCATTCCGAGACCCAGTACTTC; CDR3aa: CASSLFHSETQYF
d_gene: -; j_gene: TRBJ1-2; v_gene: TRBV3-1/TRBV3-2; CDR3nt: TGTGCCAGCAGCCAAGACGCCAGTTATCACCATGGCTACACCTTC; CDR3aa: CASSQDASYHHGYTF
d_gene: TRBD2; j_gene: TRBJ2-5; v_gene: TRBV19; CDR3nt: TGTGCCAGTAGTACACCGACTAGCGGGGGGCTTGAGACCCAGTACTTC; CDR3aa: CASSTPTSGGLETQYF
d_gene: -; j_gene: TRBJ1-3; v_gene: TRBV7-3; CDR3nt: TGTGCCAGCAGCGACGGGACGGATGGAAACACCATATATTTT; CDR3aa: CASSDGTDGNTIYF